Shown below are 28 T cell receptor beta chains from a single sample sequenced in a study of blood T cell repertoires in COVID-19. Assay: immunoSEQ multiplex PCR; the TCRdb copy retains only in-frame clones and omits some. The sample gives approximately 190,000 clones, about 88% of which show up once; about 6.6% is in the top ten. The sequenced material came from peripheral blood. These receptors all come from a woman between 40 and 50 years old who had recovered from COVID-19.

The CDR3 sequence: CASSLGQGQNTEAFF. The CDR3 coding sequence is TGTGCCAGCAGCCTAGGACAGGGCCAGAACACTGAAGCTTTCTTT. The chain joins TRBV5-4 to TRBJ1-1; 8 bases map to TRBD1. The CDR3 consists of 15 residues. V lost 4 bases, J lost 1 base, and 6 bases stayed unmatched. CDR1 and CDR2 from the germline V gene are SGHNT and YYREEE (reference sequence).

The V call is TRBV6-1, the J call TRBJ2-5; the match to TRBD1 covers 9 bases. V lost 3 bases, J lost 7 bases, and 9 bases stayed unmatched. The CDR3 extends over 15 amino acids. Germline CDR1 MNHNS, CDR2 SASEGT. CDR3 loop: CASSDPGTGMGTQYF. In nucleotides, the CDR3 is TGTGCCAGCAGTGACCCCGGGACAGGGATGGGGACCCAGTACTTC.

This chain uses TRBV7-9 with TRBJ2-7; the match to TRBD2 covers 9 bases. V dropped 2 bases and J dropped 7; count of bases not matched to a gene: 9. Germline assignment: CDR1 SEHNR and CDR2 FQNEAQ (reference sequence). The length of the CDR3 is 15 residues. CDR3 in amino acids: CASSLTLAGPGEQYF. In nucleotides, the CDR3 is TGTGCCAGCAGCTTAACTCTAGCGGGGCCTGGGGAGCAGTACTTC.

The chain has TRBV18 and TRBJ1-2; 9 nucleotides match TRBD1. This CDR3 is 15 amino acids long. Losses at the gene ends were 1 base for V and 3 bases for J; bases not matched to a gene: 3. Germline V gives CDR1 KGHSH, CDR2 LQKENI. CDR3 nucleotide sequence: TGTGCCAGCTCACCACTGCGACAGGGGGACTATGGCTACACCTTC. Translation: CASSPLRQGDYGYTF.

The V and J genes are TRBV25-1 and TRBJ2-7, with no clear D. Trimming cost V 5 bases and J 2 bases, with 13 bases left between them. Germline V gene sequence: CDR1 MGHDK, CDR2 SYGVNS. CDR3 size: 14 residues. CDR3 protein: CASSIYSFPYEQYF. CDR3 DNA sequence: TGTGCCAGCAGTATTTACAGCTTTCCCTACGAGCAGTACTTC.

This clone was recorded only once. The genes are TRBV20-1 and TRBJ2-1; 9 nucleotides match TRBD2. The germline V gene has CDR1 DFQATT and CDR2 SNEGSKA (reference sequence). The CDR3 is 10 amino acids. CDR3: CSGLANEQFF. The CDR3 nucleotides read TGCAGCGGACTAGCGAATGAGCAGTTCTTC.

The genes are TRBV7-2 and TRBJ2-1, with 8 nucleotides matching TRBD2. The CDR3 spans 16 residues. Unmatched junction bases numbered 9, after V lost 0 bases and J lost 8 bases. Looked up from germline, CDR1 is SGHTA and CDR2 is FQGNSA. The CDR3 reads CASSLAPGGRGDEQFF. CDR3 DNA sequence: TGTGCCAGCAGCTTAGCGCCGGGAGGGAGGGGCGATGAGCAGTTCTTC.

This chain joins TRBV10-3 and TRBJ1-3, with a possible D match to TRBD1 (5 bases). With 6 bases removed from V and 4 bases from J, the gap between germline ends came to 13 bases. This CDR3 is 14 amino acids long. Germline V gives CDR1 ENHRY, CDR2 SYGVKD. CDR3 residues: CAIRQGLSGNTIYF. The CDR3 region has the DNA TGTGCCATCAGGCAGGGTCTTTCCGGAAACACCATATATTTT.

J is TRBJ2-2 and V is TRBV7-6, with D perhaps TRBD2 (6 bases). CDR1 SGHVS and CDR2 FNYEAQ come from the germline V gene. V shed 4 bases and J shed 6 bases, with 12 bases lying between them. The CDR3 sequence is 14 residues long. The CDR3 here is CASSSTSWPGELFF. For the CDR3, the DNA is TGTGCCAGCAGCTCGACTAGTTGGCCCGGGGAGCTGTTTTTT. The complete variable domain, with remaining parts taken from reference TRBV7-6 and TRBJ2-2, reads GAGVSQSPRYKVTKRGQDVALRCDPISGHVSLYWYRQALGQGPEFLTYFNYEAQQDKSGLPNDRFSAERPEGSISTLTIQRTEQRDSAMYRCASSSTSWPGELFFGEGSRLTVL.

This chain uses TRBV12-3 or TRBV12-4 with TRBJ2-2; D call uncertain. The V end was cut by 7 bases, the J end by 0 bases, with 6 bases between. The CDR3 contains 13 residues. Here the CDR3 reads CASKQTNTGELFF. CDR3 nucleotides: TGTGCCAGCAAACAGACGAACACCGGGGAGCTGTTTTTT.

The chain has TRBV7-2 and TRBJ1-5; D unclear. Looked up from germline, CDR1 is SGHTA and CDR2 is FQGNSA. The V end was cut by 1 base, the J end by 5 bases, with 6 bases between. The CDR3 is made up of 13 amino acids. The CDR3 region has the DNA TGTGCCAGCAGCTTAGAGAGGGATCAGCCCCAGCATTTT. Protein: CASSLERDQPQHF.

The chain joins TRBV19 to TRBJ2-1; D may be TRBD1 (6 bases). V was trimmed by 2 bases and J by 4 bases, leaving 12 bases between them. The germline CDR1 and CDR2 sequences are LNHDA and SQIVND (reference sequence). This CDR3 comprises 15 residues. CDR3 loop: CASSIQGIEYNEQFF. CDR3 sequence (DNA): TGTGCCAGTAGTATACAGGGGATTGAATACAATGAGCAGTTCTTC.

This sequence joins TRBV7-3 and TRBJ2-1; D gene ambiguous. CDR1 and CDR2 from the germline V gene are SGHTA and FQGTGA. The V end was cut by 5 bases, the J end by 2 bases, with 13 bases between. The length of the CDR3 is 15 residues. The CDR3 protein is CASSNQEGPYNEQFF. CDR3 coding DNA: TGTGCCAGCAGCAACCAGGAAGGCCCCTACAATGAGCAGTTCTTC.

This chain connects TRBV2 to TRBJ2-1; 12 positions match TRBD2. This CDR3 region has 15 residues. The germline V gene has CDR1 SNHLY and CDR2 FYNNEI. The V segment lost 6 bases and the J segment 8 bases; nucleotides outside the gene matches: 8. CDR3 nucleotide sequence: TGTGCCAGCAGCCGACTAGCGGGAGTATCCGATGAGCAGTTCTTC. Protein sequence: CASSRLAGVSDEQFF.

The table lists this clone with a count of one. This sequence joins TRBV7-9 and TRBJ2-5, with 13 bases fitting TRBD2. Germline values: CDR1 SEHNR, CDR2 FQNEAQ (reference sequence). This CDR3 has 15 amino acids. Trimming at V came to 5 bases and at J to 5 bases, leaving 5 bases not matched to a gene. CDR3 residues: CASSRLAGGGETQYF. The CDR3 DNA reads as TGTGCCAGCAGCCGACTAGCGGGAGGAGGGGAGACCCAGTACTTC.

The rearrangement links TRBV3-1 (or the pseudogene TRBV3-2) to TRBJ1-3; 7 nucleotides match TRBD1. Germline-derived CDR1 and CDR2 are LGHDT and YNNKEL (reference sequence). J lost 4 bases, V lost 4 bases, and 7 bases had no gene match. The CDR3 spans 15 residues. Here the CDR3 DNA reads TGTGCCAGCAGCCCCACCGGGACAGTAGGAAACACCATATATTTT. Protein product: CASSPTGTVGNTIYF.

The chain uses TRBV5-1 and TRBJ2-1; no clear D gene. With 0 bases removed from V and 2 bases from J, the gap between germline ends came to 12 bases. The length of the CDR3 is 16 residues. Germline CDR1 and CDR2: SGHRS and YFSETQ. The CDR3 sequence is CASSLGRGTTYNEQFF. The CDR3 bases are TGCGCCAGCAGCTTGGGTCGCGGAACAACCTACAATGAGCAGTTCTTC.

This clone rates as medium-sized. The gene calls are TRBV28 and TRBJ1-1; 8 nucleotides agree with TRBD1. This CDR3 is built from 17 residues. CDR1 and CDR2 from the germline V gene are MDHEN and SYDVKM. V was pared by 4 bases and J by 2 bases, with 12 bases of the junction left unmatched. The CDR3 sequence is CASSSTDRGPDNTEAFF. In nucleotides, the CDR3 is TGTGCCAGCAGTTCTACAGACAGGGGCCCTGATAACACTGAAGCTTTCTTT.

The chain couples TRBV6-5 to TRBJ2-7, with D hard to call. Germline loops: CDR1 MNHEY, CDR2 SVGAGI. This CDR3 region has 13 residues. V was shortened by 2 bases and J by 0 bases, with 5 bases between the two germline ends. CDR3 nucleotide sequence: TGTGCCAGCAGTTACGACACCTCCTACGAGCAGTACTTC. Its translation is CASSYDTSYEQYF.

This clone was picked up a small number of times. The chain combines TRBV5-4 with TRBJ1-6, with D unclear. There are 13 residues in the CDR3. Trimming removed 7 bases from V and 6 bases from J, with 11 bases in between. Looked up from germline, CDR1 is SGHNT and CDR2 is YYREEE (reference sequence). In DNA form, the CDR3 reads TGTGCCAGCTCTGCAGGAAGTAATTCACCCCTCCACTTT. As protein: CASSAGSNSPLHF.

CDR3 amino acids: CASSQAILAGDSETQYF. Here the CDR3 DNA reads TGTGCCAGCAGCCAAGCAATCCTAGCGGGAGACTCAGAGACCCAGTACTTC. The genes are TRBV3-1 (or the pseudogene TRBV3-2) and TRBJ2-5, with 10 positions matching TRBD2. Germline V gene lookup returns CDR1 LGHDT and CDR2 YNNKEL (reference sequence). CDR3 length: 17 residues. The trim removed 1 base at V and 4 bases at J, leaving 9 bases unmatched.

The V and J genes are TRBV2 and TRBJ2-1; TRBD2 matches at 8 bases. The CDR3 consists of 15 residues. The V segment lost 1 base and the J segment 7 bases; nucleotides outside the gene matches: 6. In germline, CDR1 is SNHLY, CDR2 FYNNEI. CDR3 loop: CASSEDREGQNEQFF. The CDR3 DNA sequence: TGTGCCAGCAGTGAAGATCGGGAGGGCCAGAATGAGCAGTTCTTC.

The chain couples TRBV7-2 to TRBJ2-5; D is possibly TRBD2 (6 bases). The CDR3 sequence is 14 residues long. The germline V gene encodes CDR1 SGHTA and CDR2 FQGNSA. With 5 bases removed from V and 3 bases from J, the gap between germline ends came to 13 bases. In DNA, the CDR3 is TGTGCCAGCAGCACCCGGGTAGCGGAAGAGACCCAGTACTTC. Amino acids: CASSTRVAEETQYF.

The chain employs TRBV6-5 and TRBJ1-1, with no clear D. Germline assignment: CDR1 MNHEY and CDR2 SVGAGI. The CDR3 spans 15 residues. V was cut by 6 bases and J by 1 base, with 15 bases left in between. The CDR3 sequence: CASSYQIGRNTEAFF. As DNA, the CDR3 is TGTGCCAGCAGCTACCAGATTGGGAGGAACACTGAAGCTTTCTTT.

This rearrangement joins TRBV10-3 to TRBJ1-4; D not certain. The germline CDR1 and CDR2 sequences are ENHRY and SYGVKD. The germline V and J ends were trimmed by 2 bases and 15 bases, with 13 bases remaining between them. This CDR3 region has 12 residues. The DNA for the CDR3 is TGTGCCATCAGTGAGCGAGGGAAGGAGTTGTTTTTT. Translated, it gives CAISERGKELFF.

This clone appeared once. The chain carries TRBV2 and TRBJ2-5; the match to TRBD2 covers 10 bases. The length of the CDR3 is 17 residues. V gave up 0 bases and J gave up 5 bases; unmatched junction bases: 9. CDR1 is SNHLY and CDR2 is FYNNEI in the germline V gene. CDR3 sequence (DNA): TGTGCCAGCAGTGAAGCCGGTAGCGGGAGGTTTGCGGAGACCCAGTACTTC. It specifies CASSEAGSGRFAETQYF. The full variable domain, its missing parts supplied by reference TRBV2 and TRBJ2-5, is EPEVTQTPSHQVTQMGQEVILRCVPISNHLYFYWYRQILGQKVEFLVSFYNNEISEKSEIFDDQFSVERPDGSNFTLKIRSTKLEDSAMYFCASSEAGSGRFAETQYFGPGTRLLVL.

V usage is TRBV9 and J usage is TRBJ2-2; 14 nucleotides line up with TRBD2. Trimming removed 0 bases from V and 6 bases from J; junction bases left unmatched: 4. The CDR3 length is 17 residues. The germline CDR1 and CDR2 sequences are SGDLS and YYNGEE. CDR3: CASSVVRGLAGAGELFF. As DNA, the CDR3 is TGTGCCAGCAGCGTAGTGAGGGGACTAGCGGGAGCCGGGGAGCTGTTTTTT. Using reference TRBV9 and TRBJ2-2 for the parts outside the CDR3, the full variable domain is DSGVTQTPKHLITATGQRVTLRCSPRSGDLSVYWYQQSLDQGLQFLIQYYNGEERAKGNILERFSAQQFPDLHSELNLSSLELGDSALYFCASSVVRGLAGAGELFFGEGSRLTVL.

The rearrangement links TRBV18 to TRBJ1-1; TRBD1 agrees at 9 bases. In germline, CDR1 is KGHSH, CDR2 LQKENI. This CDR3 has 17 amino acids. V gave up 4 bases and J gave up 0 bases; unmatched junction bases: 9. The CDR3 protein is CASSRTGDGSLNTEAFF. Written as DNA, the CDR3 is TGTGCCAGCTCACGGACAGGGGATGGGAGCCTGAACACTGAAGCTTTCTTT. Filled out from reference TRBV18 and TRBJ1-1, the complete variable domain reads NAGVMQNPRHLVRRRGQEARLRCSPMKGHSHVYWYRQLPEEGLKFMVYLQKENIIDESGMPKERFSAEFPKEGPSILRIQQVVRGDSAAYFCASSRTGDGSLNTEAFFGQGTRLTVV.